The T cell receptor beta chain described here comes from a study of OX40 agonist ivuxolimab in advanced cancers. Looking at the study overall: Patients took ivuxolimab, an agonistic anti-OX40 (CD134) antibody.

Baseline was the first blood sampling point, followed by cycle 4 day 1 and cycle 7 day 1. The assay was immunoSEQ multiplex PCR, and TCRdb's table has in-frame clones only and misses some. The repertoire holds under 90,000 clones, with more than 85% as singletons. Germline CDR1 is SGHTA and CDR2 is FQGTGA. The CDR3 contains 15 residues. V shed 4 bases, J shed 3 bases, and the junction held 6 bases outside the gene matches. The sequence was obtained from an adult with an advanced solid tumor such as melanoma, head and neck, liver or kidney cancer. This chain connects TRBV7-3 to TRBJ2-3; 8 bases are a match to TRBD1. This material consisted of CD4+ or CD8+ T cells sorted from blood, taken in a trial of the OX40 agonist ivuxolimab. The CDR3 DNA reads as TGTGCCAGCAGCTCCAGGGGGCTCGAGACAGATACGCAGTATTTT. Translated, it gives CASSSRGLETDTQYF.